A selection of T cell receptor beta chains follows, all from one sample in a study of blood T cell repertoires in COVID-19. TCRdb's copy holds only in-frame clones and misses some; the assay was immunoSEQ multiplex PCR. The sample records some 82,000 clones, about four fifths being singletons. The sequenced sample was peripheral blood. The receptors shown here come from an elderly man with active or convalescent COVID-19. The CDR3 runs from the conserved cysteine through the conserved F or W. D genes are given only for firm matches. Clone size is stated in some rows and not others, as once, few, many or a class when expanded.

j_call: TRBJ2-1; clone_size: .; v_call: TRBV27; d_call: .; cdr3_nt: TGTGCCAGCAGTTCAGCCACAGAAAATGAGCAGTTCTTC; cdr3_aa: CASSSATENEQFF
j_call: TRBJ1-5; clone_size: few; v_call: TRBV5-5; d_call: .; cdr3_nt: TGTGCCAGCAGCTCCGTAGGGGGCAATCAGCCCCAGCATTTT; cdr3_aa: CASSSVGGNQPQHF
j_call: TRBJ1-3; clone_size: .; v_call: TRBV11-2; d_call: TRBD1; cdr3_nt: TGTGCCAGCAGCTTAAGACAGGGTAGCTCTGGAAACACCATATATTTT; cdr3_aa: CASSLRQGSSGNTIYF
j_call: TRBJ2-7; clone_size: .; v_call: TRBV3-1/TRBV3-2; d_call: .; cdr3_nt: TGTGCCAGCAGCCACCAGGGACTCACCTACGAGCAGTACTTC; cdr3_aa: CASSHQGLTYEQYF
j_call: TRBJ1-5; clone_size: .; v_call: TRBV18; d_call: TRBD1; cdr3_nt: TGTGCCAGCTCACAAACAGGGGAGCGAAATCAGCCCCAGCATTTT; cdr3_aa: CASSQTGERNQPQHF
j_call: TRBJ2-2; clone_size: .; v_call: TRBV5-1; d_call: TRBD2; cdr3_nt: TGCGCCAGCAGCACGTCCCCTAGCGGGGGGGAGACCGGGGAGCTGTTTTTT; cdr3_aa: CASSTSPSGGETGELFF
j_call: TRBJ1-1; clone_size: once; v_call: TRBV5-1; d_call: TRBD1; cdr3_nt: TGCGCCAGCAGCACAACAGGGGGCGGTTCAAACACTGAAGCTTTCTTT; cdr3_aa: CASSTTGGGSNTEAFF
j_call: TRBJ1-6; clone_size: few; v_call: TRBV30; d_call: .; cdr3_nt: TGTGCCTGGAGTGGGGCCCGTGGTAATTCACCCCTCCACTTT; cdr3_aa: CAWSGARGNSPLHF
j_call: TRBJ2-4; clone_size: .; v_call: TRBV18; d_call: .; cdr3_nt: TGTGCCAGCTCACCAAAAAGGGGTTGGGACATTCAGTACTTC; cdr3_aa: CASSPKRGWDIQYF
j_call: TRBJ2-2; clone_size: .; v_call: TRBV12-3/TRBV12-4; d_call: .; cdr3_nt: TGTGCCAGCACTCACACGAACACCGGGGAGCTGTTTTTT; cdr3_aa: CASTHTNTGELFF
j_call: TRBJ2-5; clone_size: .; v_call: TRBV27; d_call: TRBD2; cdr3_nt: TGTGCCAGCAGTTTTCGACGGGGGGGCCGGGAGACCCAGTACTTC; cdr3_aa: CASSFRRGGRETQYF
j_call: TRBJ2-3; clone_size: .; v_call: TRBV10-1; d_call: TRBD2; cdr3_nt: TGCGCCAGCAAACCAGGCGGGGGGACGTCAGATACGCAGTATTTT; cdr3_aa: CASKPGGGTSDTQYF
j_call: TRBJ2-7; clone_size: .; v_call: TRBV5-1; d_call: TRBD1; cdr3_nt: TGCGCCAGCAGCTTGGCCCCGACAGGGGGTATTTACGAGCAGTACTTC; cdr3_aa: CASSLAPTGGIYEQYF
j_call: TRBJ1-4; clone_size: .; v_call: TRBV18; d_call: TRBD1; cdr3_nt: TGTGCCAGCTCACCTGGACAGGACAATGAAAAACTGTTTTTT; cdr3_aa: CASSPGQDNEKLFF
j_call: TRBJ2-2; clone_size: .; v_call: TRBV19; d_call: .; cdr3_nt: TGTGCCAGTAGTATCGGGCAGGGTGGCACCGGGGAGCTGTTTTTT; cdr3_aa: CASSIGQGGTGELFF
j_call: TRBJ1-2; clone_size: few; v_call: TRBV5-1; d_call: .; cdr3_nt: TGCGCCAGCAGCCCTGGGGGCTCTAACTATGGCTACACCTTC; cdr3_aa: CASSPGGSNYGYTF
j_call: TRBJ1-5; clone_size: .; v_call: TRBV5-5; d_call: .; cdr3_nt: TGTGCCAGCAGCTTGGAGCCAGGGAGGCATCAGCCCCAGCATTTT; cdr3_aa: CASSLEPGRHQPQHF
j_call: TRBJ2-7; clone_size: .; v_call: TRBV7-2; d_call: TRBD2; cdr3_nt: TGTGCCAGCAGCTTGGGAGGTGGCGGGGGCTCCTACGAGCAGTACTTC; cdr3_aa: CASSLGGGGGSYEQYF
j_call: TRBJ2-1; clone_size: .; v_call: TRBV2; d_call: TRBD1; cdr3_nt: TGTGCCAGCAGAAGGCAGGGGGCCTACAATGAGCAGTTCTTC; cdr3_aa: CASRRQGAYNEQFF
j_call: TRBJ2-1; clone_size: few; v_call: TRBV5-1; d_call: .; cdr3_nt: TGCGCCAGCAGCATTAGCGGTTTGGCCCAGTACAATGAGCAGTTCTTC; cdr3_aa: CASSISGLAQYNEQFF
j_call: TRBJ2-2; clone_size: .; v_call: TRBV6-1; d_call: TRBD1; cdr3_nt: TGTGCCAGCAGTGAAAACAGGGGGCGCACCGGGGAGCTGTTTTTT; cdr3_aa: CASSENRGRTGELFF
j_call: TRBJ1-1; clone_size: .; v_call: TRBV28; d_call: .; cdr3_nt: TGTGCCAGCAGTTTAATTCGCAGGGGTAACACTGAAGCTTTCTTT; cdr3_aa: CASSLIRRGNTEAFF
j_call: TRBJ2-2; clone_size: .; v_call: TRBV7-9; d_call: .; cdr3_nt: TGTGCCAGCAGCTTAGCAGCGACTGTCACCGGGGAGCTGTTTTTT; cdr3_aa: CASSLAATVTGELFF
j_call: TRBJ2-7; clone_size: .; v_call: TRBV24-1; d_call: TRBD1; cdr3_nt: TGTGCCACCAGTGCAGGGGGCAAGTACGAGCAGTACTTC; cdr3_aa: CATSAGGKYEQYF
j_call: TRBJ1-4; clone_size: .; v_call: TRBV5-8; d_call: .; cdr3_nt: TGTGCCAGCAGCTTTCTCCGCACAGGGTTGAGGAATGAAAAACTGTTTTTT; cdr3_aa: CASSFLRTGLRNEKLFF
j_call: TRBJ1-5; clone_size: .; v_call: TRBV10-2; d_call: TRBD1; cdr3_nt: TGCGCCAGCAGTGTGTCGCGGGACAGGGACAATCAGCCCCAGCATTTT; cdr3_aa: CASSVSRDRDNQPQHF
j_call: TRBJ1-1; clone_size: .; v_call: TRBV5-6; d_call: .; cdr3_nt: TGTGCCAGCAGCCCCGCCGGGGGGATGAACACTGAAGCTTTCTTT; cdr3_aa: CASSPAGGMNTEAFF
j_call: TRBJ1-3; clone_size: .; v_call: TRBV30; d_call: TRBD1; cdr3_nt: TGTGCCTGGAGGCCAATGACAGGGTCTGGAAACACCATATATTTT; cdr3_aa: CAWRPMTGSGNTIYF
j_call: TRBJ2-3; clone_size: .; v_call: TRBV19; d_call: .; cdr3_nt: TGTGCCAGTAGTTGGGGTAGCGGTAGCACAGATACGCAGTATTTT; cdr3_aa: CASSWGSGSTDTQYF